This entry is about one T cell receptor (beta chain). What this receptor recognizes is not known. Base qualities are not provided; no much larger clone lies one nucleotide away. The sample belongs to a study of OX40 agonist ivuxolimab in advanced cancers. About the full investigation: Ivuxolimab was a fully human IgG2 agonistic monoclonal antibody targeting the costimulatory receptor OX40 (CD134). Prior anti-PD-1, anti-PD-L1 or anti-CTLA-4 therapy was permitted, and checkpoint inhibitors had been received by less than 45% of dose-escalation patients. A male proportion of roughly 80% and a mean age of 60 years, ranging from 23 to 79, were recorded for the dose-escalation cohort. The point of sequencing TCRbeta in the periphery was to test whether ivuxolimab changed TCR sequence diversity and drove clonal T-cell expansion. The paper reports the monotherapy dose-escalation portion (N ≈ 50 patients) of the phase I ivuxolimab trial. Intravenous ivuxolimab was administered to patients every 2 weeks at six dose levels: 0.01, 0.1, 0.3, 1.5, 3 and 10 mg/kg. Partial responses were achieved by three dose-escalation patients, of whom one had hepatocellular carcinoma and two had cutaneous melanoma. Of the 50 to 55 dose-escalation patients, hepatocellular carcinoma was present in around 19, melanoma in some 15, renal cell carcinoma in 9 and head and neck cancer in 9.

V and J are trimmed by 6 bases and 5 bases, and the gene matches miss 13 bases of the junction. The CDR3 sequence holds 15 residues, the cysteine and phenylalanine included. CDR3 DNA only is kept here, 45 bases in frame from base 1. Based on the germline V gene, the CDR1 and CDR2 sequences are MNHNS and SASEGT. What the authors observed across the whole study: After ivuxolimab, CD8+ T cells had more expanded clones than CD4+ T cells on average. Antigen specificity was not determined for the clonally expanded peripheral T cells. In the 0.1-3.0 mg/kg groups, partial responders had among the lowest normalized peripheral clonal expansion, particularly in CD8+ T cells. Clonal expansion of both CD4+ and CD8+ blood T cells was observed from baseline to week 6 at doses 0.1 to 3.0 mg/kg. Low levels of normalized T-cell clonal expansion were also shown by some nonresponding patients.

The trial excluded patients who had a history of autoimmune disease or were on systemic immunosuppression. Peripheral blood for TCR sequencing was drawn from every dose cohort at baseline, at cycle 4 day 1 and at cycle 7 day 1. The samples were drawn from a first-in-human, open-label, multicenter phase I dose-escalation trial of ivuxolimab. Adults with locally advanced or metastatic melanoma, renal cell carcinoma, hepatocellular carcinoma or head and neck squamous cell carcinoma were enrolled in the trial. Before TCR sequencing, CD4+ T cells and CD8+ T cells were sorted from peripheral blood as separate populations. Genomic DNA was isolated from the sorted cells so that the TCRbeta CDR3 region could be sequenced. TCRbeta CDR3 regions were sequenced using the immunoSEQ Assay. TCRdb re-hosts the immuneACCESS table, in-frame sequences only. Its copies lack some clones; in the studies checked, an unresolved V gene accounts for under half of them, and the cause for the rest is not known. For this sample the table gives around 83,000 clones, of which about 90% were detected only once. Of the sample, about 1.7% falls within the top ten clones.

The input for sequencing was CD4+ or CD8+ T cells sorted from blood, taken in a trial of the OX40 agonist ivuxolimab. The receptor comes from an adult with an advanced solid tumor such as melanoma, head and neck, liver or kidney cancer. The chain links TRBV6-1 with TRBJ2-7, and 7 junction bases match TRBD1. The nucleotides are TGTGCCAGCAGCGGTTGGGGACAGATACTTAACGAGCAGTACTTC. It is translated as CASSGWGQILNEQYF.